These 30 T cell receptor beta chains were all obtained from the same sample, sequenced in a study of technical replicates of blood from several donors. This table comes from immunoSEQ multiplex PCR, and its TCRdb copy is limited to in-frame clones, with some not included. The top ten clones hold 9.5% to 15% of a sample with fewer than 15,000 clones, approximately 80% of them seen once. The specimen sequenced was PBMCs. The receptor set was obtained from a human donor in good health.

The gene calls are TRBV18 and TRBJ1-5, with a weak D call TRBD1 (5 bases). Germline lookup yields CDR1 KGHSH and CDR2 LQKENI. V lost 4 bases and J lost 0, with 13 bases in between. The CDR3 contains 16 residues. In DNA form, the CDR3 reads TGTGCCAGCTCACTAACAGGAGATTATAGCAATCAGCCCCAGCATTTT. Translating gives CASSLTGDYSNQPQHF.

The gene calls are TRBV7-9 and TRBJ2-1, with D maybe TRBD2 (6 bases). Deletions cut 1 base from V and 7 bases from J, with 11 bases between. The CDR3 spans 14 residues. The germline V gene encodes CDR1 SEHNR and CDR2 FQNEAQ (reference sequence). The CDR3 reads CASSLVGRDNEQFF. The CDR3 DNA reads as TGTGCCAGCAGCTTAGTTGGGCGGGATAATGAGCAGTTCTTC.

This clone appeared a single time. The chain combines TRBV30 with TRBJ2-5, with D uncertain. Looked up from germline, CDR1 is GTSNPN and CDR2 is SVGIG (reference sequence). CDR3 length: 13 amino acids. V lost 2 bases and J 2 bases, leaving 9 bases between the germline ends. This CDR3 is CAWSLKQQETQYF. In DNA form, the CDR3 reads TGTGCCTGGAGTCTGAAACAGCAAGAGACCCAGTACTTC.

The chain carries TRBV7-9 and TRBJ2-3; the match to TRBD2 covers 12 bases. The CDR3 sequence is 18 residues long. CDR1 and CDR2 (germline): SEHNR, FQNEAQ (reference sequence). V lost 5 bases, J lost 2 bases, and 11 bases stayed unmatched. CDR3 DNA: TGTGCCAGCAGCCAACTAGCGGGAGGCTTTAGGGTCACAGATACGCAGTATTTT. Translation: CASSQLAGGFRVTDTQYF. The whole variable domain, remainder taken from reference TRBV7-9 and TRBJ2-3, is DTGVSQNPRHKITKRGQNVTFRCDPISEHNRLYWYRQTLGQGPEFLTYFQNEAQLEKSRLLSDRFSAERPKGSFSTLEIQRTEQGDSAMYLCASSQLAGGFRVTDTQYFGPGTRLTVL.

CDR3 sequence: CASSRREGTDTQYF. The DNA for the CDR3 is TGCGCCAGCAGTCGCCGGGAGGGCACAGATACGCAGTATTTT. The chain carries TRBV10-1 and TRBJ2-3, with TRBD2 identical over 7 bases. This CDR3 is built from 14 residues. V was clipped by 5 bases and J by 1 base; unmatched bases: 3. CDR1 is WNHNN and CDR2 is SYGVQD in the germline V gene (reference sequence).

V and J are TRBV29-1 and TRBJ1-5; D uncertain. The CDR3 is 14 residues long. V lost 1 base and J lost 6, with 13 bases in between. Germline assignment: CDR1 SQVTM and CDR2 ANQGSEA. The CDR3 nucleotides are TGCAGCGTTGAAGTGGGGTCGCGGGGTCAGCCCCAGCATTTT. It specifies CSVEVGSRGQPQHF. Together with reference TRBV29-1 and TRBJ1-5, the CDR3 gives the full variable domain: SAVISQKPSRDICQRGTSLTIQCQVDSQVTMMFWYRQQPGQSLTLIATANQGSEATYESGFVIDKFPISRPNLTFSTLTVSNMSPEDSSIYLCSVEVGSRGQPQHFGDGTRLSIL.

The genes are TRBV10-1 and TRBJ2-7; the D gene is possibly TRBD2 (5 bases). Per the germline V gene, CDR1 is WNHNN and CDR2 is SYGVQD (reference sequence). Trimming shortened V by 3 bases and J by 1 base, and 10 bases separated the two germline ends. The CDR3 is 14 amino acids. CDR3: CASSDPTGSYEQYF. CDR3 DNA: TGCGCCAGCAGTGATCCGACGGGATCCTACGAGCAGTACTTC.

The V gene is TRBV30, the J gene TRBJ2-3; TRBD1 is a possible D gene (5 bases). The CDR3 totals 16 residues. Per germline, CDR1 GTSNPN and CDR2 SVGIG (reference sequence). Trimming took 2 bases from V and 3 from J, leaving 18 bases between them. The CDR3 sequence is CAWSPPIRGRTDTQYF. CDR3 sequence (DNA): TGTGCCTGGAGTCCCCCGATAAGGGGTAGGACAGATACGCAGTATTTT. The variable domain in full, completed from reference TRBV30 and TRBJ2-3, reads SQTIHQWPATLVQPVGSPLSLECTVEGTSNPNLYWYRQAAGRGLQLLFYSVGIGQISSEVPQNLSASRPQDRQFILSSKKLLLSDSGFYLCAWSPPIRGRTDTQYFGPGTRLTVL.

The rearrangement uses TRBV20-1 and TRBJ2-5; D is uncertain. CDR1 is DFQATT and CDR2 is SNEGSKA in the germline V gene (reference sequence). This CDR3 spans 11 amino acids. V was cut by 5 bases and J by 1 base, with 5 bases left in between. The CDR3 DNA follows: TGCAGTGCTCCAGGCCAAGAGACCCAGTACTTC. Translated, it gives CSAPGQETQYF.

This chain uses TRBV5-1 with TRBJ2-5; TRBD2 matches at 12 bases. The CDR3 length is 16 residues. V lost 0 bases to trimming and J lost 1 base; unmatched junction nucleotides: 1. CDR1 is SGHRS, CDR2 YFSETQ, per germline. CDR3 DNA: TGCGCCAGCAGCTTGGGGACTAGCGGGGCCCAAGAGACCCAGTACTTC. Translating it yields CASSLGTSGAQETQYF.

The chain joins TRBV9 to TRBJ2-3, with unresolved D. Per germline, CDR1 SGDLS and CDR2 YYNGEE. V was clipped by 2 bases and J by 4 bases, with 8 bases between them. This CDR3 spans 13 amino acids. The CDR3 spells CASSVVSSDTQYF. For the CDR3, the DNA is TGTGCCAGCAGCGTTGTTAGCTCAGATACGCAGTATTTT.

This clone was seen a few times. This chain links TRBV18 with TRBJ1-3; 8 bases fit TRBD1. CDR3 size: 15 residues. Germline V lookup: CDR1 KGHSH, CDR2 LQKENI. The J segment lost 8 bases and the V segment lost 4 bases, leaving 10 bases of the junction unmatched. CDR3 coding DNA: TGTGCCAGCTCACTCGGACAGGGAAGGCTCTACACCATATATTTT. This gives the protein CASSLGQGRLYTIYF.

The gene calls are TRBV2 and TRBJ2-5, with TRBD1 identical over 8 bases. From germline, CDR1 is SNHLY and CDR2 FYNNEI. V lost 7 bases to trimming and J lost 1 base; unmatched junction nucleotides: 5. The CDR3 is 14 residues long. The CDR3 DNA sequence: TGTGCCAGCACGGACAGGGCCCGCCAAGAGACCCAGTACTTC. This translates into CASTDRARQETQYF.

This clone turned up a few times. V is TRBV2 and J is TRBJ1-5, with D possibly matching TRBD1 (5 bases). This CDR3 has 16 residues. Trimming removed 2 bases from V and 0 bases from J, with 11 bases in between. Germline V gene data show CDR1 as SNHLY and CDR2 as FYNNEI. The CDR3 loop is CASSELGGNSNQPQHF. In DNA, the CDR3 is TGTGCCAGCAGTGAACTGGGGGGTAATAGCAATCAGCCCCAGCATTTT.

This chain joins TRBV7-7 and TRBJ2-5; maybe TRBD1 (5 bases). CDR3 length: 13 residues. V was cut by 1 base and J by 2 bases, with 5 bases left in between. CDR1 is SSHAT, CDR2 FNYEAQ, per germline (reference sequence). This CDR3 reads CASSLGTQETQYF. For the CDR3, the DNA is TGTGCCAGCAGCTTAGGGACACAAGAGACCCAGTACTTC. Together with reference TRBV7-7 and TRBJ2-5, the CDR3 gives the full variable domain: GAGVSQSPRYKVTKRGQDVTLRCDPISSHATLYWYQQALGQGPEFLTYFNYEAQPDKSGLPSDRFSAERPEGSISTLTIQRTEQRDSAMYRCASSLGTQETQYFGPGTRLLVL.

The chain is built from TRBV6-1 and TRBJ2-1, with D perhaps matching TRBD2 (6 bases). This CDR3 comprises 14 residues. The V end lost 2 bases, the J end lost 5 bases, and 10 bases lay between the germline ends. In germline, CDR1 is MNHNS, CDR2 SASEGT. The CDR3 loop reads CASSEPGLDNEQFF. The CDR3 coding sequence is TGTGCCAGCAGTGAACCGGGACTTGACAATGAGCAGTTCTTC.

Notes on this clone: The junction departs from germline at one end; a sequencing error may be responsible. The chain has TRBV28 and TRBJ2-1, with TRBD1 matching over 8 bases. This CDR3 has 11 amino acids. Germline lookup yields CDR1 MDHEN and CDR2 SYDVKM. For the CDR3, the DNA is TGTGCCAGCAGTTTAGTGGACAGGGCTATCTTC. It translates to CASSLVDRAIF.

The chain uses TRBV28 and TRBJ2-3; 8 positions match TRBD2. This CDR3 comprises 15 residues. Germline CDR1 and CDR2: MDHEN and SYDVKM. Trimming cost V 6 bases and J 1 base; bases outside gene matches: 6. CDR3: CASRSGSVGTDTQYF. The CDR3 bases are TGTGCCAGCAGAAGCGGGAGCGTCGGCACAGATACGCAGTATTTT.

This chain links TRBV6-5 with TRBJ2-1, with D possibly TRBD2 on 6 matching bases. This CDR3 is built from 13 residues. Trimming took 4 bases from V and 5 from J, leaving 9 bases between them. CDR1 and CDR2 from the germline V gene are MNHEY and SVGAGI. The CDR3 DNA is TGTGCCAGCAGTTTGTTAGCGGACAATGAGCAGTTCTTC. Protein product: CASSLLADNEQFF.

The gene calls are TRBV21-1 and TRBJ2-1; TRBD2, the table's D call, was not compared with the DNA. TRBV21-1 is a listed pseudogene. This CDR3 spans 15 amino acids. CDR3 residues: CASIFLAAPYNEQFF. The CDR3, as DNA: TGTGCCAGCATCTTTCTAGCGGCGCCATACAATGAGCAGTTCTTC.

V and J are TRBV5-1 and TRBJ2-1; D is undetermined. The CDR3 runs to 16 residues. V was cut by 0 bases and J by 2 bases, with 12 bases left in between. Germline CDR1 SGHRS, CDR2 YFSETQ. The CDR3 is CASSLEATQTYNEQFF. In DNA, the CDR3 is TGCGCCAGCAGCTTGGAGGCGACACAAACCTACAATGAGCAGTTCTTC.

The chain carries TRBV5-1 and TRBJ1-2, with D perhaps matching TRBD1 (5 bases). The CDR3 consists of 14 residues. Germline V gene data show CDR1 as SGHRS and CDR2 as YFSETQ. The V end was cut by 4 bases, the J end by 0 bases, with 10 bases between. The CDR3 DNA reads TGCGCCAGCAGCCATCTGACAGCTAACTATGGCTACACCTTC. Its protein product is CASSHLTANYGYTF.

J is TRBJ2-5 and V is TRBV6-6; no clear D gene. In germline, CDR1 is MNHNY, CDR2 SVGAGI (reference sequence). The CDR3 is made up of 14 amino acids. Trimming took 5 bases from V and 0 from J, leaving 10 bases between them. The CDR3 region is CASSNPSYQETQYF. In nucleotides, the CDR3 is TGTGCCAGCAGTAACCCTAGTTACCAAGAGACCCAGTACTTC.

J is TRBJ2-7 and V is TRBV5-1; no reliable D call. Germline lookup yields CDR1 SGHRS and CDR2 YFSETQ. The length of the CDR3 is 14 residues. Trimming stripped 0 bases from V and 2 bases from J, with 9 bases between. CDR3 bases: TGCGCCAGCAGCTTGGTACAGCCCACCTACGAGCAGTACTTC. Protein: CASSLVQPTYEQYF.

The sample holds a few counts of this clone. The V gene is TRBV10-1, the J gene TRBJ1-1; perhaps TRBD1 as D (6 bases). Trimming pared 7 bases from V and 6 bases from J, leaving 15 bases between. Germline V lookup: CDR1 WNHNN, CDR2 SYGVQD (reference sequence). This CDR3 contains 13 residues. In DNA form, the CDR3 reads TGCGCCAGCAATGGCAGGGGAGACGCTGAAGCTTTCTTT. Amino acids: CASNGRGDAEAFF.

The chain links TRBV2 to TRBJ2-3, with a tentative D call TRBD2 (6 bases). V was cut by 3 bases and J by 2 bases, with 12 bases left in between. Looked up from germline, CDR1 is SNHLY and CDR2 is FYNNEI. This CDR3 is built from 15 residues. This CDR3 is CASSDVGGDTDTQYF. The CDR3 region has the DNA TGTGCCAGCAGTGATGTTGGAGGGGACACAGATACGCAGTATTTT.

The J gene is TRBJ2-7, the V gene TRBV2; D is unresolved. Germline CDR1 is SNHLY and CDR2 is FYNNEI. The CDR3 spans 11 residues. Between the trimmed V and J ends, which lost 4 bases and 3 bases, there was a span of 4 bases. The CDR3 sequence is CASSGLYEQYF. CDR3 nucleotide sequence: TGTGCCAGCAGTGGACTCTACGAGCAGTACTTC. Full variable domain (outside the CDR3, taken from reference TRBV2 and TRBJ2-7): EPEVTQTPSHQVTQMGQEVILRCVPISNHLYFYWYRQILGQKVEFLVSFYNNEISEKSEIFDDQFSVERPDGSNFTLKIRSTKLEDSAMYFCASSGLYEQYFGPGTRLTVT.

The chain couples TRBV5-8 to TRBJ2-3; D may be TRBD1 (6 bases). There are 12 residues in the CDR3. Trimming took off 3 bases at V and 4 bases at J, with 6 bases between the two ends. CDR1 SGHTS and CDR2 YDEGEE come from the germline V gene. CDR3 DNA: TGTGCCAGCAGCTACAGGGCAGATACGCAGTATTTT. Its translation: CASSYRADTQYF.

This clone was detected only once. The CDR3 spells CASSVGDYEQYF. In DNA form, the CDR3 reads TGCGCCAGCAGCGTCGGGGACTACGAGCAGTACTTC. This chain uses TRBV5-1 with TRBJ2-7; D may be TRBD2 (5 bases). CDR1 and CDR2 (germline): SGHRS, YFSETQ. The V end lost 4 bases, the J end lost 3 bases, and 8 bases lay between the germline ends. The CDR3 runs to 12 residues.

The sample holds a few counts of this clone. This rearrangement joins TRBV4-1 to TRBJ2-1; D ambiguous. The CDR3 is 17 residues long. The germline gives CDR1 MGHRA, CDR2 YSYEKL. Trimming stripped 0 bases from V and 0 bases from J, with 12 bases between. CDR3 DNA sequence: TGCGCCAGCAGCCAAGATCAGGTCTTTTCCTCCTACAATGAGCAGTTCTTC. It yields the protein CASSQDQVFSSYNEQFF.